Listed below are T cell receptor beta chains from one sample, sequenced in a study of blood T cell repertoires in COVID-19. Clones were sequenced by immunoSEQ multiplex PCR, and TCRdb holds only the in-frame ones, with some missing. The sample shows 110,000 or so clones, 85% of them seen only once. Material for sequencing was peripheral blood. All receptors come from a man aged 35-49 years with acute or convalescent COVID-19. Each CDR3 is given with its conserved first and last residue. The order of the fields is J gene, V gene, CDR3 protein.

TRBJ2-5 TRBV6-4 CASSHTRGGETQYF
TRBJ2-7 TRBV11-2 CASSLAGGSYEQYF
TRBJ2-3 TRBV7-3 CASSPGLDTDTQYF
TRBJ2-7 TRBV12-3/TRBV12-4 CASSRDRHYEQYF
TRBJ1-2 TRBV7-3 CASSPGLPGDGGYTF
TRBJ2-7 TRBV25-1 CASSESPGQGVYEQYF
TRBJ1-4 TRBV18 CASSVEINEKLFF
TRBJ2-1 TRBV11-2 CASSLEGGYEVQFF
TRBJ2-3 TRBV2 CASIISWGSSECF
TRBJ1-2 TRBV12-3/TRBV12-4 CASSLASSYGYTF
TRBJ2-3 TRBV9 CASSALGYGGPSTDTQYF
TRBJ1-6 TRBV4-2 CASSQVGPLWSNSPLHF
TRBJ2-5 TRBV7-2 CASSQGQGHKGETQYF
TRBJ2-1 TRBV18 CASSRGSVLGNEQFF
TRBJ2-1 TRBV7-8 CASSLGTSGDNEQFF
TRBJ2-7 TRBV13 CASLSAGAPDEQYF
TRBJ2-1 TRBV2 CASSVGDEQFF
TRBJ2-1 TRBV10-1 CASSNSHLGNEQFF
TRBJ2-2 TRBV7-3 CASSAQGNTGELFF
TRBJ1-2 TRBV30 CAWSGPWTPPRSYGYTF
TRBJ1-2 TRBV19 CASSIHRDRVRYGYTF
TRBJ1-6 TRBV6-6 CASSYGRDSPLHF
TRBJ2-3 TRBV2 CASILAGDTDTQYF
TRBJ2-3 TRBV20-1 CSASRLANTDTQYF
TRBJ2-1 TRBV11-2 CASSPGVDPSYNEQFF
TRBJ2-7 TRBV24-1 CATSDRGQGGEQYF
TRBJ1-3 TRBV6-5 CASSPQGALGTIYF
TRBJ1-5 TRBV2 CASSLRDDSGWQPQHF
TRBJ1-1 TRBV11-2 CASSWLRGNTEAFF
TRBJ2-7 TRBV10-3 CAISEKGQGREQYF
TRBJ2-3 TRBV10-1 CASSESPSTDTQYF
TRBJ1-2 TRBV7-9 CASSLRGLGQGISNYGYTF
TRBJ2-2 TRBV6-2/TRBV6-3 CASSPGTGHTGELFF
TRBJ2-7 TRBV9 CASSVGAGSYEQYF
TRBJ2-2 TRBV2 CASSEWQGDTGELFF
TRBJ1-5 TRBV2 CASMGDRSHQPQHF
TRBJ2-3 TRBV6-5 CASNRREDTQYF
TRBJ2-1 TRBV27 CASSFGSGGSYNEQFF
TRBJ2-7 TRBV18 CASSRGDRAYEQYF
TRBJ2-7 TRBV4-2 CASSQSATGTYEQYF
TRBJ2-7 TRBV24-1 CATSGRGYEQYF
TRBJ2-1 TRBV7-3 CASSLTGTGVDNEQFF
TRBJ1-2 TRBV5-1 CASSRQTGDVPGYTF
TRBJ1-2 TRBV6-6 CASSYWQANYGYTF
TRBJ1-3 TRBV5-5 CASSFGFGNTIYF
TRBJ2-2 TRBV10-2 CASSGDRVGELFF
TRBJ2-7 TRBV4-2 CASSLAGGPYEQYF
TRBJ2-4 TRBV2 CASREEGFIAKNIQYF